The sequence of this TCR beta chain was determined in a study of cytomegalovirus exposure and HLA in healthy donors. Regarding the study as a whole: When analyzed later, a missense DCLRE1C variant was found to be linked to TCR beta V- and J-gene trimming. Fewer N-insertions than the roughly 670-donor mean were reportedly shown by an Asian-associated ancestry cluster in a later analysis.

The PCR was carried out with 60 Vbeta primers and 13 Jbeta primers. This table comes from immunoSEQ multiplex PCR, and its TCRdb copy is limited to in-frame clones, with some not included. Of 200,000 or so clones in the sample, just over 75% were seen once. Comments on this clone: Its antigen is still unknown.

CDR1 is KGHSH and CDR2 is LQKENI in the germline V gene. V was clipped by 6 bases and J by 6 bases; unmatched bases: 5. The CDR3 contains 13 residues. Source material: PBMCs. This rearrangement joins TRBV18 to TRBJ2-7; 10 nucleotides line up with TRBD1. The receptor's source is a man between 18 and 29 years old in good health and CMV-seronegative. Here the CDR3 reads CASSRDRGIEQYF. As DNA, the CDR3 is TGTGCCAGCTCGCGGGACAGGGGCATCGAGCAGTACTTC.